The T cell receptor (beta chain) under discussion was sequenced for a study of cytomegalovirus exposure and HLA in healthy donors (dated by TCRdb to the late 2010s). Background for the entire study: According to an earlier analysis of several hundred of the donors, some 180 million T cells yielded 100 million or so unique TCR beta sequences and 276 Gb of sequence data. Roughly 300 gigabases of sequencing data and 75 million to 85 million unique TCR sequences made up an early release that covered roughly 670 HLA-typed donors. Of the roughly 400 genotyped donors, about 80% fell in the genetic ancestry cluster associated with self-reported Caucasian donors. The study aimed to test whether cataloging public T cell receptors could reveal signatures of past pathogen exposure. Using immunosequencing, the study profiled T cell repertoires from around 680 subjects and related those repertoires to cytomegalovirus serostatus. Along with the 666-subject first cohort, a separate validation cohort of approximately 110 different subjects was used. To predict cytomegalovirus infection status, the study brought together high-throughput TCR immunosequencing, statistical association of individual TCRs with disease status, and machine learning. In a later analysis, previously published TCR beta repertoires from 670 or so donors were re-analyzed and high-resolution HLA genotyping was added so that TCR occurrence patterns could be studied. Rather than drawing on any new phenotypic data, the later analysis identified candidate immune exposures from TCR beta sequences and the way those sequences occurred across donors. In an earlier analysis of 550 to 700 of the donors, high-throughput TCR beta sequencing was used to judge whether each TCR beta V gene segment behaved as functional or pseudogenic. Donor age, sex, ethnicity and CMV serostatus were collected together with the repertoire data. Genome-wide SNP genotypes for about 65% of the roughly 700 donors were used in a later genetic analysis, which treated that subset as a discovery cohort. All discovery cohort repertoires had been generated on a single sequencing platform. HLA typing covered class I and class II loci at four-digit resolution. The number of typed donors differed by locus: about 620-640 for A, B, C, DRB1 and DQB1; roughly 510 for DQA1; 606 for DPA1; and about 450 for DPB1. A few DR-DQ haplotypes were treated as single units for association and clustering because of strong linkage in the cohort. Among 350 to 400 genotyped donors of the cohort, an average of approximately 240,000 unique TCR beta nucleotide sequences were sequenced per donor, roughly 20% of them non-productive.

Results the study describes overall, beyond this receptor: A further reported finding was that TCR beta sequences accurately predicted the HLA-A and HLA-B alleles for most subjects in the first cohort. V-gene and J-gene trimming of TCR beta chains was associated with a missense DCLRE1C variant in a later genetic analysis, and the association was replicated in an independent cohort. A later analysis found that TCR association rates varied across HLA loci, with DRB1 alleles showing the most associated TCRs and HLA-C alleles the fewest. Several of the top co-occurrence clusters appeared to be linked to parvovirus B19, influenza, CMV and Epstein-Barr virus, according to a later analysis. Immune exposure information for the cohort was limited to CMV serostatus. In a later analysis, HLA-associated TCR beta chains showed more clonal expansion and lower generation probabilities than non-associated chains that were equally common. A later genetic analysis reported fewer N-insertions in productive TCRs among donors in an Asian-associated ancestry cluster than the approximately 700-donor mean. In a later analysis, most CMV-associated TCR beta chains were found to appear HLA-restricted, with HLA associations seemingly driven largely by CMV exposure. The earlier analysis of approximately 540 of the donors excluded 15 to 20 rarely observed V segments, including chromosome 9 orphons, because counts were too low. A group of highly shared sequence variants was considered likely to be a technical artifact of the sequencing pipeline. The classifier was reported to diagnose cytomegalovirus status with high specificity and sensitivity in both the original and validation cohorts. Sequencing depth was assumed to be roughly uniform across donors in the presence/absence analyses, though that assumption may not hold. The cohort was sequenced for TCR beta chains only, and without alpha or paired-chain data the features that could be detected were limited. In an earlier analysis of some 640 of the donors, most TCR beta V segments were observed in productive rearrangements about 87% or about 30% of the time, broadly matching IMGT annotations. Across donors, most TCR sequences were observed very rarely, whereas some public TCRs were present in many individuals. The authors suggested that the approach could potentially be generalized to other disease states and immunological phenotypes. In vitro tests confirmed that a few of the cytomegalovirus-associated TCR beta chains recognize cytomegalovirus antigens. Correlated functional status among segregating V segments might reflect linkage disequilibrium, but an unknown experimental factor could not be ruled out. The study listed 150 to 200 TCR beta chains as associated with cytomegalovirus. HLA typing was unavailable for some donors at each locus, so association tests used only the typed subset. The 87-base-pair reads could not distinguish some IMGT-functional V segments, including TRBV6-2 and TRBV6-3, so those segments were excluded. A later analysis associated about 17,000 TCR beta sequences with specific HLA alleles at a false discovery rate of 0.05. When HLA alleles, especially DR and DQ, strongly co-occurred, TCR associations were difficult to assign to individual alleles.

CDR1 is given as MNHEY and CDR2 as SMNVEV, both from the germline V gene (reference sequence). Its CDR3 holds 14 amino acids, cysteine through phenylalanine. The entry retains the CDR3 DNA only, 42 bases that are in frame from base 1. The junction carries 16 bases between V and J, which are trimmed by 4 bases and 9 bases respectively. Concerning this clone: The target of this receptor is not known. Per-nucleotide qualities are absent, and no much larger clonotype sits a single base away.

In total, 600 or so healthy bone marrow donors made up the cohort. Cohort members were all nominally healthy when sampled, although unrecorded immune exposures were likely present. The donor tested CMV seropositive and was one of the 289 seropositive cohort members. Every donor gave a peripheral blood sample, and the peripheral blood mononuclear cells from that sample were used for TCR beta sequencing. Genomic DNA was extracted from the blood cell samples with the Qiagen DNeasy Blood Extraction Kit. Libraries were constructed by the immunoSEQ multiplex PCR assay. For the multiplex PCR, a mixture combining 60 forward primers for TCR Vbeta segments and 13 reverse primers for TCR Jbeta segments was used. The CDR3 region of rearranged TCR beta genes was amplified from genomic DNA with a multiplex PCR assay. The Illumina HiSeq System was used to sequence the amplified TCR beta libraries as 87-base-pair reads. As for how the authors treated the data: In a later analysis, tens of millions of unique TCR beta chains were counted across the roughly 670 repertoires, and around 11 million of these chains were shared by at least two donors. To remove PCR and sequencing errors, raw reads were error-corrected and collapsed into unique sequences using a nearest-neighbor algorithm that merged closely related sequences. CDR3 sequences were aligned to IMGT reference sequences to assign V, D and J gene segments. For a sequence to be retained, a match of at least six nucleotides to both a V gene segment and a J gene segment was required. Rearrangements were classified as productive when the CDR3 lacked stop codons and remained in frame with V and J, and all other rearrangements were classified as non-productive. Following IMGT convention, CDR3 was defined as the stretch from the second conserved V-encoded cysteine to the conserved J-encoded phenylalanine. Sequences without an unambiguous match to a single V gene segment were excluded from the earlier analysis of about 630 of the donors. An earlier analysis of over 450 of the donors classified V segments as functional when productive rearrangements were above 56.7% and as segregating when the standard deviation between donors was above 5%. A statistical classification framework was developed to diagnose cytomegalovirus status using the catalog of TCR beta chain sequences. A later analysis assigned V and J genes by comparing TCR nucleotide sequences with IMGT/GENE-DB human TR gene sequences. In a later analysis, CDR3 sequences and most-parsimonious VDJ recombination scenarios were assigned using the TCRdist pipeline. A later analysis defined each TCR beta chain by its CDR3 amino acid sequence plus V-gene family, and excluded reads lacking a unique V-gene family. In a later analysis, fewer than 650 highly shared, low-generation-probability nucleotide sequences were removed to address suspected cross-contamination and a sequencing artifact. In a later analysis, a clonal expansion index for each public chain was calculated from normalized within-repertoire ranks of inferred template counts. A later analysis computed generation probabilities with a VDJ recombination model fitted to out-of-frame rearrangements, and checked the results against IGoR. A later analysis scored TCR-TCR, TCR-HLA and TCR-CMV co-occurrence with hypergeometric tests, applying a repertoire-size bias correction to TCR pairs. To estimate false discovery rates, a later analysis permuted the HLA or CMV assignments 20 times. In a later analysis, co-occurring TCRs were grouped using DBSCAN, with TCRdist sequence similarity added in when clustering inside HLA-allele-positive subsets. Co-occurrence clustering excluded repertoires with fewer than 30,000 or more than 120,000 public chains, plus five with anomalous nucleotide sharing. As stored in TCRdb, this immuneACCESS dataset retains in-frame rearrangements with V and J assigned. A fraction of the clones does not appear; measured against another copy, unresolved V genes explain less than half of the discrepancy, and the remainder lacks a known reason. V and J calls and clone size are given by that table; D and trimming were obtained from the DNA. This sample gives some 200,000 clones in total; approximately 70% of them show up just once. Of the sample, approximately 2.5% is held by the ten largest clones.

The receptor's source is a middle-aged man in good health and CMV-seropositive. Sequenced: PBMCs. The V and J segments used are TRBV27 and TRBJ2-4; the D gene is perhaps TRBD1, on 6 matching bases. The sequence in DNA is TGTGCCAGCAGTTCCACGACAGGCCCTATCATTCAGTACTTC. It translates as CASSSTTGPIIQYF.